This T cell receptor beta chain was sequenced during a study of identifying expanded T cells in peripheral blood. Healthy donors had no documented immune events, such as infections, while sampled. The junction had 14 bases not matched to a gene; V was cut back by 8 bases and J by 11 bases. Germline V gene lookup returns CDR1 SGHAT and CDR2 FQNNGV. The CDR3 totals 13 residues. Assay: immunoSEQ multiplex PCR; the TCRdb copy retains only in-frame clones and omits some. The table shows 70,000 to 100,000 clones, with approximately 86% occurring only once. This clone was recorded once. The sequenced sample was blood. The clonotype comes from a person aged 18 to 75 in good health. The V call is TRBV11-2, the J call TRBJ1-1, with 7 bases identical to TRBD1. The CDR3 DNA reads as TGTGCCAGCTTCGACAGGGCTTTCGGGGGGGCTTTCTTT. Its translation is CASFDRAFGGAFF.